This TCR beta chain was obtained from a study of early T cells in non-severe SARS-CoV-2 infection. On the study more broadly: The sequenced material was bulk RNA from unsorted whole blood, and its chains were unpaired.

Separate cDNA molecules each had unique molecular identifiers attached to them. Each CDR3 protein is one row after TCRdb ran MiXCR on the 5' RACE reads. The data contain 70,000 to 75,000 distinct CDR3 sequences, 10% to 15% of them singletons. Trimming removed 2 bases at V and 4 bases at J, with 2 bases between. Looked up from germline, CDR1 is SNHLY and CDR2 is FYNNEI. This CDR3 comprises 12 residues. The sequence was collected from an adult who was a healthcare worker with PCR-confirmed SARS-CoV-2 infection or an uninfected control (not recorded which). The rearrangement links TRBV2 to TRBJ2-2; no definite D call. Material for sequencing was whole blood. CDR3 sequence (DNA): TGTGCCAGCAGTGAAATCACCGGGGAGCTGTTTTTT. Protein product: CASSEITGELFF.